This is a list of T cell receptor beta chains from one sample in a study of blood T cell repertoires in COVID-19. Profiled with immunoSEQ multiplex PCR; TCRdb holds only in-frame clones, not every one. The repertoire consists of fewer than 500,000 clones, with roughly 88% occurring once and the leading ten covering about 1.5%. The sequenced sample was peripheral blood. The origin of the receptors is a woman in her thirties with active or convalescent COVID-19. CDR3s include the opening cysteine and the closing phenylalanine or tryptophan. The order of the fields is V gene, J gene, clone size, D gene, CDR3 protein, CDR3 DNA. A D gene is named only where the DNA matches it firmly. Not all rows give a size; the values are once, few, many and, for expanded clones, a class.

TRBV7-9	TRBJ2-3	few	.	CASSPTRDADTQYF	TGTGCCAGCAGCCCCACTAGAGACGCAGATACGCAGTATTTT
TRBV18	TRBJ1-6	.	.	CASSPTGTNSPLHF	TGTGCCAGCTCACCGACAGGAACTAATTCACCCCTCCACTTT
TRBV9	TRBJ1-1	.	.	CASSHQGLNTEAFF	TGTGCCAGCAGCCACCAGGGGCTGAACACTGAAGCTTTCTTT
TRBV3-1/TRBV3-2	TRBJ1-3	.	.	CASAGYSGNTIYF	TGTGCCAGCGCAGGTTACTCTGGAAACACCATATATTTT
TRBV6-6	TRBJ2-7	.	.	CASSQDRNEQYF	TGTGCCAGCAGCCAAGACAGAAACGAGCAGTACTTC
TRBV12-5	TRBJ1-1	.	.	CASGLVLGQGNTEAFF	TGTGCTAGTGGTTTGGTACTGGGGCAGGGAAACACTGAAGCTTTCTTT
TRBV6-5	TRBJ1-6	.	TRBD1	CASSPDRANNSPLHF	TGTGCCAGCAGTCCGGACAGGGCTAATAATTCACCCCTCCACTTT
TRBV2	TRBJ2-3	.	TRBD2	CASSEAVASGGKDTQYF	TGTGCCAGCAGTGAAGCGGTGGCTAGCGGGGGAAAAGATACGCAGTATTTT
TRBV5-8	TRBJ2-3	.	.	CASSLDTSTDTQYF	TGTGCCAGCAGCTTGGATACTAGCACAGATACGCAGTATTTT
TRBV11-2	TRBJ1-5	once	.	CASSFQGSNQPQHF	TGTGCCAGCAGCTTTCAGGGTAGCAATCAGCCCCAGCATTTT
TRBV4-2	TRBJ2-1	once	.	CASSQGSGEQFF	TGTGCCAGCAGCCAAGGGAGCGGGGAGCAGTTCTTC
TRBV19	TRBJ1-6	.	.	CASRSGRDSNNSPLHF	TGTGCCAGTAGATCAGGTCGTGACAGTAACAATTCACCCCTCCACTTT
TRBV24-1	TRBJ1-5	.	TRBD1	CATSDLPRGAQHF	TGTGCCACCAGTGATTTGCCCAGGGGGGCCCAGCATTTT
TRBV25-1	TRBJ2-5	.	TRBD2	CASSEGGGGFRETQYF	TGTGCCAGCAGTGAGGGAGGCGGGGGGTTTCGGGAGACCCAGTACTTC
TRBV18	TRBJ2-7	.	TRBD1	CASSRGQDSYEQYF	TGTGCCAGCTCTCGGGGACAGGACTCCTACGAGCAGTACTTC
TRBV11-2	TRBJ2-1	once	.	CASSFQSYNEQFF	TGTGCCAGCAGCTTTCAATCCTACAATGAGCAGTTCTTC
TRBV10-3	TRBJ2-1	.	TRBD2	CAITGGGNEQFF	TGTGCCATCACTGGCGGGGGCAATGAGCAGTTCTTC
TRBV4-2	TRBJ1-2	.	TRBD1	CASSQRTGGWYGYTF	TGTGCCAGCAGCCAGAGAACAGGGGGTTGGTATGGCTACACCTTC
TRBV7-9	TRBJ2-7	.	.	CASSQTEAAYEQYF	TGTGCCAGCAGCCAAACGGAGGCCGCCTACGAGCAGTACTTC
TRBV3-1/TRBV3-2	TRBJ2-3	.	TRBD1	CASTQTGYGSDTQYF	TGTGCCAGCACCCAGACAGGGTATGGTTCAGATACGCAGTATTTT
TRBV6-4	TRBJ2-1	many	.	CASSEDSDYNEQFF	TGTGCCAGCAGTGAGGACAGCGATTACAATGAGCAGTTCTTC
TRBV4-1	TRBJ1-2	.	.	CASSQERQGLGYGYTF	TGCGCCAGCAGCCAAGAACGGCAGGGACTCGGCTATGGCTACACCTTC
TRBV6-5	TRBJ2-7	few	TRBD2	CASSYTYGTSDHEQYF	TGTGCCAGCAGTTACACCTACGGGACTAGCGACCACGAGCAGTACTTC
TRBV4-1	TRBJ1-1	.	.	CASSQAGDTEAFF	TGCGCCAGCAGCCAAGCAGGGGACACTGAAGCTTTCTTT
TRBV18	TRBJ1-2	.	.	CASSLNLDPQGYGYTF	TGTGCCAGCTCACTAAATCTAGACCCCCAGGGCTATGGCTACACCTTC
TRBV19	TRBJ2-1	.	.	CASSIPIAETPYNEQFF	TGTGCCAGTAGTATCCCAATAGCGGAGACCCCCTACAATGAGCAGTTCTTC
TRBV2	TRBJ2-7	.	.	CASSDRELSYEQYF	TGTGCCAGCAGTGACAGGGAACTTTCCTACGAGCAGTACTTC
TRBV7-6	TRBJ2-7	.	TRBD1	CASSLAAGTGAAGGAYEQYF	TGTGCCAGCAGCTTAGCGGCCGGGACAGGGGCCGCGGGAGGTGCCTACGAGCAGTACTTC
TRBV7-6	TRBJ1-1	.	.	CASSFRGNTEAFF	TGTGCCAGCAGCTTCAGGGGGAACACTGAAGCTTTCTTT
TRBV19	TRBJ2-5	.	TRBD1	CASSISASGGGETQYF	TGTGCCAGTAGTATCTCTGCGTCAGGGGGCGGTGAGACCCAGTACTTC
TRBV27	TRBJ1-1	.	.	CASSLGQGGTEAFF	TGTGCCAGCAGTTTAGGGCAGGGTGGCACTGAAGCTTTCTTT
TRBV5-4	TRBJ1-1	.	.	CASSPTTQNTEAFF	TGTGCCAGCAGCCCCACGACACAGAACACTGAAGCTTTCTTT
TRBV25-1	TRBJ1-2	.	.	CASRAAERYGYTF	TGTGCCAGCAGGGCAGCGGAGAGATATGGCTACACCTTC
TRBV15	TRBJ2-7	.	TRBD1	CATSGGTGRTYEQYF	TGTGCCACCAGCGGCGGGACAGGCAGAACCTACGAGCAGTACTTC
TRBV5-4	TRBJ1-1	.	.	CASSRLGGNTEAFF	TGTGCCAGCAGCCGACTTGGCGGAAACACTGAAGCTTTCTTT
TRBV4-1	TRBJ2-5	.	TRBD1	CASSQELTGGAGGETQYF	TGCGCCAGCAGCCAAGAGTTGACAGGGGGCGCCGGAGGAGAGACCCAGTACTTC
TRBV29-1	TRBJ2-2	.	.	CSVAEGVSTGELFF	TGCAGCGTTGCAGAAGGGGTATCCACCGGGGAGCTGTTTTTT
TRBV30	TRBJ1-1	.	.	CAWSSGLNTEAFF	TGTGCCTGGAGTTCAGGGTTGAACACTGAAGCTTTCTTT
TRBV6-6	TRBJ2-7	.	TRBD2	CASSYFNSGGTYEQYF	TGTGCCAGCAGTTACTTCAATAGCGGGGGGACCTACGAGCAGTACTTC
TRBV11-2	TRBJ1-2	.	TRBD1	CASSLAPPDDQGQGGYTF	TGTGCCAGCAGCTTAGCTCCCCCCGATGATCAGGGACAGGGCGGCTACACCTTC
TRBV30	TRBJ2-1	.	.	CAWGLNEQFF	TGTGCCTGGGGGTTAAATGAGCAGTTCTTC
TRBV3-1/TRBV3-2	TRBJ2-7	.	TRBD2	CASSPGTSGYEQYF	TGTGCCAGCAGTCCCGGGACTAGCGGCTACGAGCAGTACTTC
TRBV7-6	TRBJ2-1	.	TRBD1	CASSWDRGNEQFF	TGTGCCAGCAGCTGGGACAGGGGGAATGAGCAGTTCTTC
TRBV5-4	TRBJ1-2	once	.	CASSLSSGANYGYTF	TGTGCCAGCAGCTTGTCGTCAGGGGCTAACTATGGCTACACCTTC
TRBV5-1	TRBJ2-1	.	TRBD1	CASSQQGQGAGRAEQFF	TGCGCCAGCAGCCAACAGGGACAGGGGGCCGGGCGAGCGGAGCAGTTCTTC
TRBV6-5	TRBJ1-1	once	TRBD1	CASRRRGQNTEAFF	TGTGCCAGCAGGCGCAGGGGGCAGAACACTGAAGCTTTCTTT
TRBV12-3/TRBV12-4	TRBJ2-5	.	.	CASNGRLQETQYF	TGTGCCAGCAATGGCAGGCTGCAAGAGACCCAGTACTTC
TRBV10-2	TRBJ1-2	.	.	CASSEAGGADGYTF	TGCGCCAGCAGTGAGGCGGGGGGCGCGGATGGCTACACCTTC
TRBV9	TRBJ1-2	.	.	CASSTDFGRANYGYTF	TGTGCCAGCAGCACCGACTTTGGGAGGGCTAACTATGGCTACACCTTC
TRBV6-5	TRBJ2-3	.	.	CASSSLFRGSDTQYF	TGTGCCAGCAGCTCCCTCTTCCGGGGATCAGATACGCAGTATTTT